The present T cell receptor (beta chain) was sequenced within a study of blood T cell repertoires in COVID-19. The wider study: Nucleic acid was either cDNA or gDNA, and it came from T cells, B-cell-depleted T cells, or PBMCs.

Libraries were prepared by immunoSEQ multiplex PCR; TCRdb keeps only in-frame clonotypes and omits some of them. Of over 150,000 clones listed, 85% to 90% were seen once; the top ten hold under 0.7%. Trimming shortened V by 1 base and J by 1 base, and 7 bases separated the two germline ends. CDR1 is LGHDT and CDR2 is YNNKEL in the germline V gene (reference sequence). CDR3 length: 14 amino acids. The origin of this receptor is a man in his 60s with COVID-19, enrolled during active disease. Sequencing was carried out using peripheral blood. V is TRBV3-1 (or the pseudogene TRBV3-2) and J is TRBJ1-2; no clear D. The CDR3 region is CASSQVLDNYGYTF. The CDR3 bases are TGTGCCAGCAGCCAAGTTTTAGATAACTATGGCTACACCTTC.